This T cell receptor beta chain was obtained from a study of shared clonotypes between healthy human individuals. The germline gives CDR1 SGHVS, CDR2 FQNEAQ. CDR3 length equals 16 residues. Trimming removed 1 base from V and 0 bases from J; junction bases left unmatched: 4. Here immunoSEQ multiplex PCR was the method, and the copy in TCRdb shows in-frame clones only, minus some. The data contain around 2,000,000 clones, about 95% of them singletons. It was CD45RO-negative cells, positively selected for CCR7, that made up naive CD8 cells, with terminally differentiated effector memory CD45RA+ cells excluded.

Sample: naive CD8+ T cells sorted from blood. The chain links TRBV7-8 to TRBJ1-1; 8 bases are a match to TRBD1. This receptor was obtained from a man aged 18 to 35 in good health. CDR3 protein: CASSLGGTGLNTEAFF. In DNA form, the CDR3 reads TGTGCCAGCAGCTTAGGGGGGACAGGATTGAACACTGAAGCTTTCTTT.